The 8 T cell receptor beta chains presented below share a single source sample, sequenced in a study of T cell repertoires in cytomegalovirus infection (dated by TCRdb to the late 2010s). The sequencer listed for this sample is Illumina HiSeq 1500. Clones were called with MiXCR by TCRdb after fastp trimmed the public reads at Q25, and only in-frame beta chains were retained. When rows share a CDR3 protein, they turn into one entry using the most common DNA and genes. The sample has approximately 700,000 distinct CDR3 sequences on record, less than 40% of them singletons. Jointly, the top ten make up 2.5% to 3.5% of the sample. Sequenced sample: PBMCs. Receptor source: a human donor in good health (CMV status not recorded). Some clones in this sample may be carry-over from other donors' samples.

V is TRBV7-6 and J is TRBJ1-1; D uncertain. Trimming removed 4 bases from V and 11 bases from J, with 20 bases in between. CDR1 and CDR2 from the germline V gene are SGHVS and FNYEAQ. The CDR3 is made up of 14 amino acids. Written as DNA, the CDR3 is TGTGCCAGCAGCTCAAGTGCGTTGGTACTCCGCGCTTTCTTT. Protein product: CASSSSALVLRAFF.

The gene calls are TRBV7-2 and TRBJ2-3; D possibly corresponds to TRBD2 (7 bases). The germline gives CDR1 SGHTA, CDR2 FQGNSA. This CDR3 spans 16 amino acids. V lost 3 bases and J lost 2, with 15 bases in between. The CDR3 DNA reads TGTGCCAGCAGCTTGAATAGGGGGAGGGCCACAGATACGCAGTATTTT. Translated, it gives CASSLNRGRATDTQYF.

The V gene is TRBV4-2, the J gene TRBJ2-7, with TRBD1 matching 8 bases. There are 16 residues in the CDR3. CDR1 and CDR2 from the germline V gene are LGHNA and YNFKEQ. V lost 4 bases to trimming and J lost 4 bases; unmatched junction nucleotides: 12. CDR3 sequence reads: CASSRPPGQEEYEQYF. Written as DNA, the CDR3 is TGTGCCAGCAGCCGCCCCCCGGGACAGGAGGAGTACGAGCAGTACTTC.

This clonotype was picked up many times. The chain recombines TRBV19 with TRBJ2-2, with D possibly being TRBD1 or TRBD2 (5 bases each). The ends were cut back, 6 bases at V and 0 bases at J, with 14 bases in the middle. The CDR3 spans 16 residues. Germline assignment: CDR1 LNHDA and CDR2 SQIVND (reference sequence). CDR3 region: CASRGSGTANTGELFF. For the CDR3, the DNA is TGTGCCAGTAGGGGATCCGGGACGGCGAACACCGGGGAGCTGTTTTTT.

This chain links TRBV7-6 with TRBJ2-2; tentative D call: TRBD2 (6 bases). The germline CDR1 and CDR2 sequences are SGHVS and FNYEAQ. The CDR3 totals 17 residues. The ends were cut back, 1 base at V and 2 bases at J, with 14 bases in the middle. CDR3 nucleotides: TGTGCCAGCAGCTTAGTTCACCGGGGGATTAACACCGGGGAGCTGTTTTTT. Translating it yields CASSLVHRGINTGELFF.

V usage is TRBV19 and J usage is TRBJ1-2; TRBD1 matches 7 bases. Germline V gene lookup returns CDR1 LNHDA and CDR2 SQIVND (reference sequence). The CDR3 totals 13 residues. After removal of 7 bases from V and 5 bases from J, the junction contained 7 bases not matched to a gene. The CDR3 coding sequence is TGTGCCAGTAACAACAGGGGTGGTTATGGCTACACCTTC. It specifies CASNNRGGYGYTF.

This clonotype was counted once. A read error may produce the germline difference seen at one junction end. CDR3 DNA: TGTGCCAGCAGTGTCCGGGACAGGGACACAGATACGCATTATTTT. This sequence encodes CASSVRDRDTDTHYF. The V gene is TRBV6-1, the J gene TRBJ2-3; 9 nucleotides match TRBD1. The germline CDR1 and CDR2 sequences are MNHNS and SASEGT. The CDR3 has 15 amino acids.

This sequence joins TRBV19 and TRBJ1-1; TRBD1 aligns across 9 bases. The CDR3 is made up of 13 amino acids. Trimming cost V 7 bases and J 5 bases; bases outside gene matches: 5. Per the germline V gene, CDR1 is LNHDA and CDR2 is SQIVND (reference sequence). Here the CDR3 reads CASTTDRGTEAFF. The CDR3 nucleotides read TGTGCCAGTACCACGGACAGGGGTACTGAAGCTTTCTTT.